The rows below give T cell receptor beta chains drawn from one sample of a study of T cell clones after liver transplantation. The repertoire was sequenced with immunoSEQ multiplex PCR; TCRdb's copy has only in-frame clones and lacks some. The profile shows more than 70,000 clones, approximately 87% of them singletons. Source: CD4+ T cells from blood, taken at the 22-month timepoint. The receptors originated from a human patient who received a liver transplant. Part of the T cells may come from the graft donor. CDR3s include the opening cysteine and the closing phenylalanine or tryptophan. D genes are given only for firm matches. The listing skips clone size in some rows; elsewhere it reads once, few, many or a size class.

once,-,TRBV5-1,TRBJ2-2,11,CASSLSGELFF,TGCGCCAGCAGCTTGTCCGGGGAGCTGTTTTTT
-,-,TRBV9,TRBJ1-4,15,CASSPATGAGEKLFF,TGTGCCAGCAGCCCCGCTACAGGTGCGGGTGAAAAACTGTTTTTT
-,TRBD2,TRBV5-5,TRBJ2-2,16,CASSLATSGSTGELFF,TGTGCCAGCAGCTTGGCCACTAGCGGGTCCACGGGGGAGCTGTTTTTT
-,-,TRBV5-6,TRBJ2-3,15,CASSLLLAITDTQYF,TGTGCCAGCAGCTTGTTGCTAGCGATCACAGATACGCAGTATTTT
-,TRBD1,TRBV6-4,TRBJ2-1,15,CASSDRQGANNEQFF,TGTGCCAGCAGTGACCGTCAGGGGGCAAACAATGAGCAGTTCTTC
-,TRBD2,TRBV28,TRBJ2-3,14,CASRNSGRLDTQYF,TGTGCCAGCAGGAATAGCGGGAGGTTGGATACGCAGTATTTT
-,TRBD2,TRBV28,TRBJ2-6,19,CASSAPGLAGGTGANVLTF,TGTGCCAGCAGTGCCCCGGGACTAGCGGGAGGGACTGGGGCCAACGTCCTGACTTTC
-,-,TRBV5-1,TRBJ1-5,14,CASSLGSGDQPQHF,TGCGCCAGCAGCTTGGGGTCGGGGGATCAGCCCCAGCATTTT
-,-,TRBV30,TRBJ2-5,11,CAWRGSETQYF,TGTGCCTGGAGGGGGTCGGAGACCCAGTACTTC
-,TRBD2,TRBV7-2,TRBJ2-2,18,CASSFGLAGGVNTGELFF,TGTGCCAGCAGCTTCGGACTAGCGGGAGGAGTGAACACCGGGGAGCTGTTTTTT
-,TRBD2,TRBV20-1,TRBJ2-1,11,CSVRDYSEQFF,TGCAGTGTCCGGGACTATAGTGAGCAGTTCTTC
-,TRBD1,TRBV28,TRBJ2-7,14,CASSRQGVSYEQYF,TGTGCCAGCAGCAGGCAGGGGGTTTCCTACGAGCAGTACTTC
-,TRBD2,TRBV4-3,TRBJ2-3,19,CASSQGAGLAGGPFDTQYF,TGCGCCAGCAGCCAAGGGGCCGGACTAGCGGGAGGTCCTTTTGATACGCAGTATTTT
once,TRBD1,TRBV6-5,TRBJ1-5,14,CASSFDRVHQPQHF,TGTGCCAGCAGCTTCGACAGGGTACACCAGCCCCAGCATTTT
-,-,TRBV6-5,TRBJ2-3,11,CASLGGDTQYF,TGTGCCAGCCTAGGGGGAGATACGCAGTATTTT
few,-,TRBV15,TRBJ1-1,15,CATSREYRTNTEAFF,TGTGCCACCAGCAGAGAGTACAGGACGAACACTGAAGCTTTCTTT
-,-,TRBV5-1,TRBJ2-5,11,CASSEGGTQYF,TGCGCCAGCAGCGAGGGGGGGACCCAGTACTTC
-,TRBD1,TRBV19,TRBJ1-4,14,CASKQGPGGEKLFF,TGTGCCAGTAAACAGGGGCCCGGAGGTGAAAAACTGTTTTTT
-,-,TRBV5-8,TRBJ2-7,14,CASSFGGLHYEQYF,TGTGCCAGCAGCTTCGGGGGACTCCACTACGAGCAGTACTTC
-,-,TRBV6-4,TRBJ1-1,14,CASRGTYLNTEAFF,TGTGCCAGCAGGGGGACGTATCTGAACACTGAAGCTTTCTTT
-,TRBD1,TRBV9,TRBJ2-5,16,CASSTPGQAAVETQYF,TGTGCCAGCAGCACCCCGGGACAGGCCGCCGTCGAGACCCAGTACTTC
-,-,TRBV21-1,TRBJ2-7,17,CASSPPSCVKVAYEQYF,TGTGCCAGCAGTCCTCCCTCCTGTGTGAAAGTTGCCTACGAGCAGTACTTC
-,-,TRBV5-1,TRBJ2-2,15,CASSPGGPNTGELFF,TGCGCCAGCAGCCCAGGGGGGCCCAACACCGGGGAGCTGTTTTTT
-,-,TRBV27,TRBJ2-3,12,CASTGGTDTQYF,TGTGCCAGCACCGGGGGCACAGATACGCAGTATTTT
-,TRBD1,TRBV7-9,TRBJ2-2,14,CASSRTGSDGELFF,TGTGCCAGCAGCCGGACAGGGTCGGACGGGGAGCTGTTTTTT
-,-,TRBV20-1,TRBJ2-5,11,CSARTSETQYF,TGCAGTGCTAGAACTAGCGAGACCCAGTACTTC